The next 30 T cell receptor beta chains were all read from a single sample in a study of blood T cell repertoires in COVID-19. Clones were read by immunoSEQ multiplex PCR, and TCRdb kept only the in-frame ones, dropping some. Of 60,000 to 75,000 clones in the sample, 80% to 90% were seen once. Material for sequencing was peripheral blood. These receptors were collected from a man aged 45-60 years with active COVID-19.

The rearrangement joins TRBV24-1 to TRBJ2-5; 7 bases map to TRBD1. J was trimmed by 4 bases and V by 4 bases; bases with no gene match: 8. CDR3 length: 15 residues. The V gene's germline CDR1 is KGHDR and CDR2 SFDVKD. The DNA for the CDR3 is TGTGCCACCAGTGACCCCCGGGCAGGGGGAGAGACCCAGTACTTC. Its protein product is CATSDPRAGGETQYF.

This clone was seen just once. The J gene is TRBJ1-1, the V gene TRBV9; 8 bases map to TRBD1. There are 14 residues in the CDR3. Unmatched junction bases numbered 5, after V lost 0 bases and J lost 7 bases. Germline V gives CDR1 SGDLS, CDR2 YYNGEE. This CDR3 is CASSVAPQGDEAFF. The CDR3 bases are TGTGCCAGCAGCGTAGCTCCACAGGGGGATGAAGCTTTCTTT.

The CDR3 nucleotides are TGTGCCATCAGTGACACAGGGGTAGGGAATGAAAAACTGTTTTTT. It codes for CAISDTGVGNEKLFF. J is TRBJ1-4 and V is TRBV10-3; 7 positions match TRBD1. This CDR3 comprises 15 residues. Trimming took 3 bases from V and 5 from J; bases not matched to a gene: 6. The germline CDR1 and CDR2 sequences are ENHRY and SYGVKD.

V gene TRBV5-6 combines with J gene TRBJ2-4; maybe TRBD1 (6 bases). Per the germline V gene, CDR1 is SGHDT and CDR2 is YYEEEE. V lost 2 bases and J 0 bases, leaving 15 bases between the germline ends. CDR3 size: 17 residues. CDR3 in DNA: TGTGCCAGCAGCTTTCGTTGGGCAGGGGTAGCCAAAAACATTCAGTACTTC. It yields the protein CASSFRWAGVAKNIQYF.

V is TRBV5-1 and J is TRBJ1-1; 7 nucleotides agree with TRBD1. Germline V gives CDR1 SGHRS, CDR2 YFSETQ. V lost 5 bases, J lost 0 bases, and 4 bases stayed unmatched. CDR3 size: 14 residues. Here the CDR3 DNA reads TGCGCCAGCAGACAGGGGCGATTGAACACTGAAGCTTTCTTT. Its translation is CASRQGRLNTEAFF.

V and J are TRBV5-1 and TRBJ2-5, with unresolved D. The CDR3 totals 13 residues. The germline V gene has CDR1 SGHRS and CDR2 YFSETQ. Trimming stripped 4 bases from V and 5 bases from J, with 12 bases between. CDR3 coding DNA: TGCGCCAGCAGCGTGTCCCCTTCGGAGACCCAGTACTTC. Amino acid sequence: CASSVSPSETQYF. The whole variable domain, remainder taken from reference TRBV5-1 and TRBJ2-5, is KAGVTQTPRYLIKTRGQQVTLSCSPISGHRSVSWYQQTPGQGLQFLFEYFSETQRNKGNFPGRFSGRQFSNSRSEMNVSTLELGDSALYLCASSVSPSETQYFGPGTRLLVL.

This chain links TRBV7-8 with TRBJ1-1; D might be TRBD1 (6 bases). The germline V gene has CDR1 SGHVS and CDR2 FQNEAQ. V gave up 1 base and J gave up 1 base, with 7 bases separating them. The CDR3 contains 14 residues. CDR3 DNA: TGTGCCAGCAGCTTAGACAGGGCGAACACTGAAGCTTTCTTT. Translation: CASSLDRANTEAFF.

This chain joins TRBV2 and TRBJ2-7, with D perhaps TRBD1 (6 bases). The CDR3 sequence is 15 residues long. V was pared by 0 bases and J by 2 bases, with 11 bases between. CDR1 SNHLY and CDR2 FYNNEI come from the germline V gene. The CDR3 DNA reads TGTGCCAGCAGTGAAGCGCTTGGGGGCCCCTACGAGCAGTACTTC. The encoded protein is CASSEALGGPYEQYF.

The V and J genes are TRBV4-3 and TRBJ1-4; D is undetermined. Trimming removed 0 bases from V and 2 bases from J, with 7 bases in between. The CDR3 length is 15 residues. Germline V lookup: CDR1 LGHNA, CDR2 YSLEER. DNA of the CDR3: TGCGCCAGCAGCCAAGATCCCAGGACTAATGAAAAACTGTTTTTT. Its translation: CASSQDPRTNEKLFF.

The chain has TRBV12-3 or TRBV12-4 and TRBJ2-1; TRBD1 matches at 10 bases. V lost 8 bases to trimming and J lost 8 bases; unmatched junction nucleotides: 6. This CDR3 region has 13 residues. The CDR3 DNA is TGTGCCAGCTCGGCGGGACAGGGGCATGAGCAGTTCTTC. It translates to CASSAGQGHEQFF.

CDR3 in amino acids: CASSPISNSGNTIYF. For the CDR3, the DNA is TGTGCCAGCTCACCAATTTCTAACTCTGGAAACACCATATATTTT. This chain uses TRBV18 with TRBJ1-3, with D hard to call. Germline CDR1 KGHSH, CDR2 LQKENI. Trimming took 2 bases from V and 0 from J, leaving 8 bases between them. The CDR3 runs to 15 residues.

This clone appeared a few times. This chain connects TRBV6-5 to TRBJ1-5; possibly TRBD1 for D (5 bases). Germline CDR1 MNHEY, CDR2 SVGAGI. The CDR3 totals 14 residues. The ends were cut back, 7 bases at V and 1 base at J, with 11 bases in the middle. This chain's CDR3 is CASMGRASNQPQHF. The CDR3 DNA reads TGTGCCAGCATGGGCAGGGCGAGCAATCAGCCCCAGCATTTT.

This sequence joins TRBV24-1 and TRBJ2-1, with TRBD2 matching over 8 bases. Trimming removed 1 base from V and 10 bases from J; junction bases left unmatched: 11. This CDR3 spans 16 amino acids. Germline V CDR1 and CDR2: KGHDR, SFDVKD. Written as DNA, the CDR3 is TGTGCCACCAGTGATTTCAGAGCGGGAGTTCTGGAGGAGCAGTTCTTC. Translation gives CATSDFRAGVLEEQFF.

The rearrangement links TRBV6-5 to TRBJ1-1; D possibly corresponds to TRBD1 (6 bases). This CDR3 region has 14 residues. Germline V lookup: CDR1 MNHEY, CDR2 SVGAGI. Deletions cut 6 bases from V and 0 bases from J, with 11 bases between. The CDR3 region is CASSLTGLNTEAFF. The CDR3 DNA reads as TGTGCCAGCAGCCTGACAGGTTTGAACACTGAAGCTTTCTTT.

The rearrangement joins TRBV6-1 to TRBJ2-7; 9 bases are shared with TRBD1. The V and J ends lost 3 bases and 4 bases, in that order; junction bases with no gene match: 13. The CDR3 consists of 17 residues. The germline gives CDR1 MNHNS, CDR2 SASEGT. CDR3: CASSDVGTGSPEYEQYF. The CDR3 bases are TGTGCCAGCAGTGACGTGGGGACAGGGTCCCCCGAATACGAGCAGTACTTC.

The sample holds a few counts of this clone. The CDR3: CASSLAQGHRGYTF. The DNA of the CDR3 is TGTGCCAGCAGCTTAGCTCAGGGCCATCGTGGCTACACCTTC. The rearrangement links TRBV7-9 to TRBJ1-2, with D possibly TRBD1 on 5 matching bases. Looked up from germline, CDR1 is SEHNR and CDR2 is FQNEAQ (reference sequence). Trimming stripped 0 bases from V and 7 bases from J, with 12 bases between. The CDR3 loop spans 14 amino acids.

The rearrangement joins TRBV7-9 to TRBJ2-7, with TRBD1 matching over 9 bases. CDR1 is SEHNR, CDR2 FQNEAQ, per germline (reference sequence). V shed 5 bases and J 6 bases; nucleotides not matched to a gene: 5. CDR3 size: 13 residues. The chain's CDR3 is CASSRTGGTEQYF. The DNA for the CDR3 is TGTGCCAGCAGCCGTACAGGGGGCACCGAGCAGTACTTC. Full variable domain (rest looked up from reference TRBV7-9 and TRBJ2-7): DTGVSQNPRHKITKRGQNVTFRCDPISEHNRLYWYRQTLGQGPEFLTYFQNEAQLEKSRLLSDRFSAERPKGSFSTLEIQRTEQGDSAMYLCASSRTGGTEQYFGPGTRLTVT.

The CDR3 region is CASSLTRGETQYF. The CDR3 region has the DNA TGTGCCAGCAGCCTGACTAGGGGAGAGACCCAGTACTTC. The V and J genes are TRBV3-1 (or the pseudogene TRBV3-2) and TRBJ2-5; the D gene is possibly TRBD2 (6 bases). Germline CDR1 and CDR2: LGHDT and YNNKEL (reference sequence). Deletions cut 4 bases from V and 4 bases from J, with 10 bases between. CDR3 length equals 13 residues.

CDR3 region: CASSPRSGANVLTF. The CDR3 coding sequence is TGTGCCAGCAGCCCTCGCTCTGGGGCCAACGTCCTGACTTTC. The chain is built from TRBV3-1 (or the pseudogene TRBV3-2) and TRBJ2-6; no definite D call. Trimming removed 4 bases at V and 0 bases at J, with 4 bases between. The length of the CDR3 is 14 residues. Germline V lookup: CDR1 LGHDT, CDR2 YNNKEL (reference sequence).

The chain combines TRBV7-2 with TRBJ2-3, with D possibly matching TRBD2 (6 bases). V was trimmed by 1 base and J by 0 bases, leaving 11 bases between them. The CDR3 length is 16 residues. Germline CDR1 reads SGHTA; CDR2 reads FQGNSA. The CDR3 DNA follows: TGTGCCAGCAGCTTAGGACCTAGCGAAAGCACAGATACGCAGTATTTT. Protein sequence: CASSLGPSESTDTQYF.

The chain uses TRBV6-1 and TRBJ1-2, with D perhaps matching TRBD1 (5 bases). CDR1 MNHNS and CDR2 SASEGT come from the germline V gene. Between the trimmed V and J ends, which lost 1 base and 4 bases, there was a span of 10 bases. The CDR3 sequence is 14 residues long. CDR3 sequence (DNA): TGTGCCAGCAGTGAAGGGGGGGTAGCCTATGGCTACACCTTC. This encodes CASSEGGVAYGYTF.

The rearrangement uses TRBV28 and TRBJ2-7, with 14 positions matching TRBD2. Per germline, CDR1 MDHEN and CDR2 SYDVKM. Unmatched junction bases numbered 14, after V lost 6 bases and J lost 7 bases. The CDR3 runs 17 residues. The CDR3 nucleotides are TGTGCCAGCAGCCATTCCGGGACTAGCGGGGGTCATAGGGAGCAGTACTTC. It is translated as CASSHSGTSGGHREQYF.

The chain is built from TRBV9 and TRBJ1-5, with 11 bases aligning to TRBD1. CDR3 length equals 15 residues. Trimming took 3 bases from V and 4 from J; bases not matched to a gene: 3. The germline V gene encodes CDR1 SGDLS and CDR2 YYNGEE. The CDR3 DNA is TGTGCCAGCAGCGCCGGGACAGGGGGTAATCAGCCCCAGCATTTT. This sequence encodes CASSAGTGGNQPQHF.

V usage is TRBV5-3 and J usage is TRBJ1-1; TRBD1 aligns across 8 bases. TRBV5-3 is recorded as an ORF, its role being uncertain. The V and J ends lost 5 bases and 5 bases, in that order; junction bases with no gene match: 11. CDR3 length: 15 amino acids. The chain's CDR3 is CARRQCRGRWTEAFF. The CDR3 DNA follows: TGTGCCAGAAGGCAATGCAGGGGGCGTTGGACTGAAGCTTTCTTT.

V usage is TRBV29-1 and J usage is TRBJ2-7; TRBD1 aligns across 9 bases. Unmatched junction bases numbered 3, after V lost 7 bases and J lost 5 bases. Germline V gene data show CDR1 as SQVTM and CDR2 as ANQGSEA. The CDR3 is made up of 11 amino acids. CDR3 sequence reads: CSAGQGNEQYF. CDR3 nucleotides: TGCAGCGCCGGACAGGGGAACGAGCAGTACTTC.

The CDR3 coding sequence is TGTGCCAGCAGCTTAGGGACAGCCGACGAGCAGTACTTC. It codes for CASSLGTADEQYF. The rearrangement links TRBV7-9 to TRBJ2-7; TRBD1 might be the D (6 bases). The germline V gene has CDR1 SEHNR and CDR2 FQNEAQ (reference sequence). The CDR3 extends over 13 amino acids. Between the trimmed V and J ends, which lost 1 base and 5 bases, there was a span of 9 bases.

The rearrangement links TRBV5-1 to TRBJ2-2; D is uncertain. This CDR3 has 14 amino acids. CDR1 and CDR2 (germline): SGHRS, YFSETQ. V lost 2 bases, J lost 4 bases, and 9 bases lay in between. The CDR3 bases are TGCGCCAGCAGCTTTGTCCCCAGCACCGGGGAGCTGTTTTTT. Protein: CASSFVPSTGELFF.

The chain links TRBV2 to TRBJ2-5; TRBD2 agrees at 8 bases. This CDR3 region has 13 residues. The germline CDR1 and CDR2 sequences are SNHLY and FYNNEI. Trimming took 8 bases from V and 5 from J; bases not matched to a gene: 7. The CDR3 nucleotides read TGTGCCAGCCAGACTAGCGAGGGTGAGACCCAGTACTTC. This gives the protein CASQTSEGETQYF.

CDR3 loop: CASRNFPTGGGGGYTF. The CDR3 DNA follows: TGTGCCAGTAGGAATTTCCCGACAGGGGGAGGTGGTGGCTACACCTTC. The V and J genes are TRBV19 and TRBJ1-2; TRBD1 matches at 9 bases. This CDR3 is built from 16 residues. Losses at the gene ends were 6 bases for V and 7 bases for J; bases not matched to a gene: 15. Germline lookup yields CDR1 LNHDA and CDR2 SQIVND (reference sequence).

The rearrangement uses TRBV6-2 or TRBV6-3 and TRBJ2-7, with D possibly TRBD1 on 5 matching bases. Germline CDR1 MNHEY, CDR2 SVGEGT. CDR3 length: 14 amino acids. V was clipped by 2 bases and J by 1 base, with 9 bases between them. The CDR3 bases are TGTGCCAGCAGTTACACAGGACAATCCTACGAGCAGTACTTC. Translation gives CASSYTGQSYEQYF.